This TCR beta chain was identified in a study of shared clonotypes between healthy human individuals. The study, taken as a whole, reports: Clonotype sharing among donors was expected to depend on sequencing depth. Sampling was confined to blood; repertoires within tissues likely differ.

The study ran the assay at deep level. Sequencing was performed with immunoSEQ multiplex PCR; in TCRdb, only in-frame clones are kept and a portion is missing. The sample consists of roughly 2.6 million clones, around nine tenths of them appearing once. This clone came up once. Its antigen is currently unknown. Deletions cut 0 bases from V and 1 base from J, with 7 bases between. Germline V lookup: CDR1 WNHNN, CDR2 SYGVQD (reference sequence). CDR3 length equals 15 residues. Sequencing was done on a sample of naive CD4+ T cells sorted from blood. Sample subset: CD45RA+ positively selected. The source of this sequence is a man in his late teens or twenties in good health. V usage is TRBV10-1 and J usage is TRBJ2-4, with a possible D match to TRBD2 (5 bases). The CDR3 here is CASSESTGAKNIQYF. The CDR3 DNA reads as TGCGCCAGCAGTGAGTCGACGGGGGCCAAAAACATTCAGTACTTC.